The TCR beta chain described here comes from a study of cytotoxic CD8 clonotypes in ibrutinib-treated CLL. The study, taken as a whole, reports: Pretreatment clonality was elevated relative to age-matched healthy donors and paralleled circulating CD8+ T-cell counts. Contraction or stability on treatment was seen for public clonotypes, which were uncommon.

Measured with immunoSEQ multiplex PCR; TCRdb has only the in-frame clones, and not every one. Of roughly 150,000 clones listed, about 76% are singletons. Germline V CDR1 and CDR2: SEHNR, FQNEAQ (reference sequence). Trimming removed 6 bases from V and 5 bases from J, with 13 bases in between. This CDR3 is 13 amino acids long. In regard to this clone: Its target is not known.

This material consisted of PBMCs, taken after 24 months of ibrutinib treatment. This clonotype was obtained from a human donor with chronic lymphocytic leukemia. The V and J genes are TRBV7-9 and TRBJ1-1, with D unresolved. The CDR3 is CASRQPAGTEAFF. The CDR3 DNA reads TGTGCCAGCAGGCAACCCGCGGGGACTGAAGCTTTCTTT.